Listed below are T cell receptor beta chains from one sample, sequenced in a study of cytomegalovirus exposure and HLA in healthy donors. Clones were read by immunoSEQ multiplex PCR, and TCRdb kept only the in-frame ones, dropping some. The table has under 200,000 clones, 68% seen once. Material: PBMCs. These receptors were taken from a man over 45 in good health and CMV-seronegative. Each CDR3 is given without its conserved first and last residue. Not all rows give a size; the values are once, few, many and, for expanded clones, a class.

v_gene	len	abundance	j_gene	CDR3aa
TRBV9	12	once	TRBJ2-2	ASSPTGNNGELF
TRBV11-2	13	.	TRBJ1-4	ASSSTRRANEKLF
TRBV18	11	.	TRBJ1-2	ASSPPGNYGYT
TRBV5-6	14	once	TRBJ1-5	ASSLYTGGSNQPQH
TRBV7-2	13	.	TRBJ1-4	ASSSWTGQNEKLF
TRBV7-2	12	.	TRBJ2-7	ASSWGTGPREQY
TRBV4-1	15	few	TRBJ1-3	ASSQVGQVSSGNTIY
TRBV2	17	.	TRBJ2-7	ASKSRGQGKERRSYEQY
TRBV7-2	14	.	TRBJ2-3	ASSLGLPRGSDTQY
TRBV5-4	12	.	TRBJ2-2	ASSLGGATGELF
TRBV7-9	13	.	TRBJ2-7	ASSLDIRGSYEQY
TRBV7-7	14	once	TRBJ1-5	ASSSKDRAGNQPQH
TRBV7-9	11	few	TRBJ1-1	ASSLVGTGKAF
TRBV6-4	14	few	TRBJ2-7	ASTVHRDYVAYEQY
TRBV16	12	.	TRBJ1-2	ASSQSAVSYGYT
TRBV4-2	14	.	TRBJ1-1	ASTCRDRGRVTEAF
TRBV7-2	15	.	TRBJ2-3	ASSLAGSGGASDTQY
TRBV10-2	11	.	TRBJ2-7	ASRTGEWYEQY
TRBV5-4	12	once	TRBJ1-1	ASSPLEGHTEAF
TRBV9	12	.	TRBJ1-6	ASSVEGTASPLH
TRBV27	12	.	TRBJ1-2	ASSLSATNYGYT
TRBV19	15	few	TRBJ2-3	ASSPRLAGAFTDTQY
TRBV18	13	few	TRBJ1-2	ASSPPKTGLTGYT
TRBV9	14	.	TRBJ1-1	ASSAGPGEVGTEAF
TRBV11-2	10	.	TRBJ1-2	ASSLLERGYT
TRBV2	12	.	TRBJ1-2	ASTRFGTGGGYT
TRBV5-1	14	.	TRBJ1-2	ASSLAGGEGNYGYT
TRBV7-2	11	.	TRBJ2-3	ASSLTGPDTQY
TRBV15	12	.	TRBJ1-2	ATSSAPRLYGYT
TRBV6-6	12	.	TRBJ1-5	ASSRGGDNQPQH
TRBV6-1	12	.	TRBJ1-1	ASWGQGRGTEAF
TRBV5-1	12	.	TRBJ2-5	ASSLMEIRETQY
TRBV5-6	15	few	TRBJ1-3	ASSSRTRGFSGNTIY
TRBV4-3	10	.	TRBJ2-5	ASSQDTGTQY
TRBV7-2	13	.	TRBJ1-2	ASSSGTGAGYGYT
TRBV29-1	11	once	TRBJ1-1	SALTGMNAEAF
TRBV5-1	12	few	TRBJ1-3	ASSLDSSGNTIY
TRBV10-1	14	.	TRBJ2-2	ASSEAGAQNTGELF
TRBV9	12	.	TRBJ1-4	ASSVGDRSEKLF
TRBV25-1	14	few	TRBJ2-1	ASSGRQLSSPNEQF
TRBV5-5	12	.	TRBJ1-2	ASSLEGQSYGYT
TRBV5-5	14	.	TRBJ2-3	ASSSRTRYSTDTQY
TRBV6-1	10	once	TRBJ1-2	ASSGTPGGYT
TRBV7-3	15	.	TRBJ2-3	ASSYGLAGGRQDTQY
TRBV9	13	.	TRBJ1-2	ASSATTTTGYGYT
TRBV5-1	12	few	TRBJ2-7	ASSTEGGTYEQY
TRBV5-1	13	.	TRBJ2-2	ASSLKTENTGELF
TRBV7-2	13	.	TRBJ2-2	ASGRGRANTGELF
TRBV19	12	.	TRBJ2-1	ASSIRDIYNEQF
TRBV5-1	13	.	TRBJ1-6	ASSSREGSNSPLH
TRBV5-4	12	.	TRBJ2-3	ASSSALGTDTQY
TRBV6-5	12	.	TRBJ2-5	ASSRYGGAETQY
TRBV5-1	12	.	TRBJ2-1	ASSSLASYNEQF
TRBV19	14	.	TRBJ1-1	ASSMRAGEGGTEAF
TRBV7-6	13	.	.	ASSLGTGGNYEQY
TRBV19	13	.	TRBJ1-1	ASSIVAGMNTEAF
TRBV29-1	12	.	TRBJ2-7	SVGRVQGNHEQY
TRBV2	11	.	TRBJ2-3	ASKTGFTDTQY
TRBV5-1	11	.	TRBJ2-7	ASSRRPGYEQY